The entry below describes one T cell receptor (beta chain). Its antigen is unknown. The CDR3 covers 12 residues. V lost 4 bases and J lost 10, with 11 bases in between. Germline CDR1 reads MNHEY; CDR2 reads SMNVEV (reference sequence). The data stem from a study of shared clonotypes between healthy human individuals. It was into CD45RA+ naive and CD45RA-negative memory subsets that the CD4+ cells were split. Study outcomes and limitations: It was observed that approximately 5% of naive CD4 clonotypes were shared across a few donors. Shared clonotypes across all four donors exceeded non-shared ones in generation probability.

Assay: immunoSEQ multiplex PCR; the TCRdb copy retains only in-frame clones and omits some. The repertoire holds 330,000 or so clones, with approximately 74% as singletons. V is TRBV27 and J is TRBJ2-1; D unclear. The sample comprised memory CD4+ T cells sorted from blood. This sample's subset: CD45RA-negative fraction. This receptor was taken from a man younger than 40 in good health. CDR3 in amino acids: CASSSRPREQFF. In DNA, the CDR3 is TGTGCCAGCAGTTCCCGTCCCCGGGAGCAGTTCTTC.